This TCR beta chain was captured by sequencing in a study of T cell responses to AZD1222 COVID-19 vaccine. Germline lookup yields CDR1 GTSNPN and CDR2 SVGIG (reference sequence). The CDR3 is made up of 16 amino acids. Deletions cut 3 bases from V and 3 bases from J, with 19 bases between. Analysis merged second doses at about 4 or about 12 weeks. Regarding this clone: Its specificity is unknown.

Sequenced by immunoSEQ multiplex PCR; TCRdb stores in-frame clones only, minus some. The table lists 78,000 or so clones, 60% to 85% of them singletons, with roughly 50% in the top ten. General study findings and limits: Variant regions that are unmutated are reportedly the target of nearly half of spike-specific TCRs.

The clonotype originates from an adult who received the AZD1222 COVID-19 vaccine. This chain uses TRBV30 with TRBJ2-3, with D maybe TRBD2 (7 bases). Specimen: peripheral blood, collected 28 days after the second AZD1222 dose. The CDR3 here is CAWRGAPGGFTDTQYF. The CDR3 nucleotides are TGTGCCTGGAGGGGTGCCCCGGGGGGCTTTACAGATACGCAGTATTTT.